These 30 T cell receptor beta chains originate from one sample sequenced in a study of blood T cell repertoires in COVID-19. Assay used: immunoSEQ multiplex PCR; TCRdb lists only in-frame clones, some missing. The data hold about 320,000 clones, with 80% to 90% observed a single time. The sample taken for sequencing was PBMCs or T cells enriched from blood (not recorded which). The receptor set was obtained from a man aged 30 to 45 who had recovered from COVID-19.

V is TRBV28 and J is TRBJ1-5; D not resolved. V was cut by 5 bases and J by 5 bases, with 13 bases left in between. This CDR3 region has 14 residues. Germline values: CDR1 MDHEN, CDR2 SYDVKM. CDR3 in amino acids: CASSTLTVYQPQHF. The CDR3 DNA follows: TGTGCCAGCAGTACCCTTACTGTTTATCAGCCCCAGCATTTT.

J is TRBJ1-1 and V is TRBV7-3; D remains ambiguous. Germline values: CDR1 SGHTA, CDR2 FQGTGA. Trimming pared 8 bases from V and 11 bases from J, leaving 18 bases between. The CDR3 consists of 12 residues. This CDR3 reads CASLAGKRGAFF. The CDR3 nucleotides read TGTGCCAGCCTGGCGGGCAAGAGAGGGGCTTTCTTT.

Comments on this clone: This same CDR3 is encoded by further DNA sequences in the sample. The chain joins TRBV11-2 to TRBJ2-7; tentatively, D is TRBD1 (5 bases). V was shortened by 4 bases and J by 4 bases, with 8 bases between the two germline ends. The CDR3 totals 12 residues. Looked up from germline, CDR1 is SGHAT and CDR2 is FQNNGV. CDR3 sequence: CASSSQGYEQYF. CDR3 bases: TGTGCCAGCAGCTCCCAGGGTTACGAGCAGTACTTC. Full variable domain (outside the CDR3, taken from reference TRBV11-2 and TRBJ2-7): EAGVAQSPRYKIIEKRQSVAFWCNPISGHATLYWYQQILGQGPKLLIQFQNNGVVDDSQLPKDRFSAERLKGVDSTLKIQPAKLEDSAVYLCASSSQGYEQYFGPGTRLTVT.

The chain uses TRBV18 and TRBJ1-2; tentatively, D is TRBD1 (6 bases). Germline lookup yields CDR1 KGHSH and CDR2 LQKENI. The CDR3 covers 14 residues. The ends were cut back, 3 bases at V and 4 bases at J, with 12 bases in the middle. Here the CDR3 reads CASSPQGGAYGYTF. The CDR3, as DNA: TGTGCCAGCTCACCCCAAGGGGGGGCCTATGGCTACACCTTC. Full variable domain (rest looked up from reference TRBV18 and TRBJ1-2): NAGVMQNPRHLVRRRGQEARLRCSPMKGHSHVYWYRQLPEEGLKFMVYLQKENIIDESGMPKERFSAEFPKEGPSILRIQQVVRGDSAAYFCASSPQGGAYGYTFGSGTRLTVV.

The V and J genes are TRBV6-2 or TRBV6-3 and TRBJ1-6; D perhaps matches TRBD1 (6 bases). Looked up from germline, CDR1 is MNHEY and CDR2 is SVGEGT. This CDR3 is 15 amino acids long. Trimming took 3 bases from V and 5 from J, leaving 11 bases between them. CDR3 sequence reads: CASSYSRGHNSPLHF. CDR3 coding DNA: TGTGCCAGCAGTTATAGCAGGGGCCATAATTCACCCCTCCACTTT.

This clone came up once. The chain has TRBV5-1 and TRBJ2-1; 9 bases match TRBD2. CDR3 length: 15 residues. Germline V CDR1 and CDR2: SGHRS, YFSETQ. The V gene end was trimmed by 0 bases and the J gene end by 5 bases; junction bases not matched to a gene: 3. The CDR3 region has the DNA TGCGCCAGCAGCTTGGAAGCGGGGGGTCACAATGAGCAGTTCTTC. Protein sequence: CASSLEAGGHNEQFF. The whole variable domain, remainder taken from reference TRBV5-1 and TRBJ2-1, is KAGVTQTPRYLIKTRGQQVTLSCSPISGHRSVSWYQQTPGQGLQFLFEYFSETQRNKGNFPGRFSGRQFSNSRSEMNVSTLELGDSALYLCASSLEAGGHNEQFFGPGTRLTVL.

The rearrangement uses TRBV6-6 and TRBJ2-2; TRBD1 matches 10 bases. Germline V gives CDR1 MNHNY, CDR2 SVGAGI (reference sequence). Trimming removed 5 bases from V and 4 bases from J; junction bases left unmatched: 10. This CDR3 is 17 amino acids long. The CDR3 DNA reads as TGTGCCAGCAGTCTCATGTTCGGGGACAGGGGCACCGGGGAGCTGTTTTTT. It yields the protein CASSLMFGDRGTGELFF.

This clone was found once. The CDR3 loop is CASSENTGITGELFF. The DNA of the CDR3 is TGTGCCAGCAGTGAAAATACAGGGATTACCGGGGAGCTGTTTTTT. The V and J genes are TRBV27 and TRBJ2-2; perhaps TRBD1 as D (6 bases). Germline CDR1 reads MNHEY; CDR2 reads SMNVEV (reference sequence). Trimming took 5 bases from V and 5 from J, leaving 15 bases between them. This CDR3 is 15 amino acids long.

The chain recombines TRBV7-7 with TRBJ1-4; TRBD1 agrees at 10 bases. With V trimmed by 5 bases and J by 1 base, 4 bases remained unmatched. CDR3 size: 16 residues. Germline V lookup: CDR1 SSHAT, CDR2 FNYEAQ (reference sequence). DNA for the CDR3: TGTGCCAGCAGCCCGGGACAGGGGATAACTAATGAAAAACTGTTTTTT. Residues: CASSPGQGITNEKLFF.

CDR3 DNA: TGTGCCAGCAGCTTGGAGGTGGTTGGGACAGGACCCCTACAGAAGTACTTC. This encodes CASSLEVVGTGPLQKYF. The chain recombines TRBV5-6 with TRBJ2-7; 8 bases align to TRBD1. This CDR3 region has 17 residues. V dropped 0 bases and J dropped 11; count of bases not matched to a gene: 19. CDR1 and CDR2 from the germline V gene are SGHDT and YYEEEE.

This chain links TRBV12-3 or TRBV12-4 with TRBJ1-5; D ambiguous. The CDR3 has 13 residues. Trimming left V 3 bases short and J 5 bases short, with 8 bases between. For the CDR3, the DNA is TGTGCCAGCAGTTTGCGGAGGGATCAGCCCCAGCATTTT. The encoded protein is CASSLRRDQPQHF.

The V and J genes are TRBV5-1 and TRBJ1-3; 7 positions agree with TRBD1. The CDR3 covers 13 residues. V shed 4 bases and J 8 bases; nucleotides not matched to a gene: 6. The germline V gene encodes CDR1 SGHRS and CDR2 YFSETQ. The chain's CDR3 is CASSRQGMDTIYF. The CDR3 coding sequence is TGCGCCAGCAGCCGACAGGGTATGGACACCATATATTTT.

CDR3 region: CASSKNARDTVSAFF. CDR3 bases: TGTGCCAGCAGTAAAAACGCTAGGGACACCGTTTCAGCTTTCTTT. The J gene is TRBJ1-1, the V gene TRBV25-1, with D tentatively TRBD1 (6 bases). V lost 5 bases, J lost 10 bases, and 23 bases lay in between. Germline V CDR1 and CDR2: MGHDK, SYGVNS. The CDR3 runs to 15 residues.

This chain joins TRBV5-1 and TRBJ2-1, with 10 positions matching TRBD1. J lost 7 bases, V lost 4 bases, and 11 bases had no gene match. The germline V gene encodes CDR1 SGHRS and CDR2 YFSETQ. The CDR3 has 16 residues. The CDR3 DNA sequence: TGCGCCAGCAGCCCCCTGACAGGGGGCGCCGTAAATGAGCAGTTCTTC. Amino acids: CASSPLTGGAVNEQFF.

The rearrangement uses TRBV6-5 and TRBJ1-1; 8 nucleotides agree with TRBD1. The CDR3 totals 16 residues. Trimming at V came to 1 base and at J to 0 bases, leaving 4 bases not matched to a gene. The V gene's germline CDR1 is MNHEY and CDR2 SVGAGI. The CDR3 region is CASSYFAGGLNTEAFF. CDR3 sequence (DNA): TGTGCCAGCAGTTACTTCGCAGGGGGCCTGAACACTGAAGCTTTCTTT.

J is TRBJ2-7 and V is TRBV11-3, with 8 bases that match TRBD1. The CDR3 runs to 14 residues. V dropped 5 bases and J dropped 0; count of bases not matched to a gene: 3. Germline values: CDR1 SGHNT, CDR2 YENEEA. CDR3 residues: CASSTGGNSYEQYF. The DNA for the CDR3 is TGTGCCAGCAGCACAGGGGGTAACTCCTACGAGCAGTACTTC.

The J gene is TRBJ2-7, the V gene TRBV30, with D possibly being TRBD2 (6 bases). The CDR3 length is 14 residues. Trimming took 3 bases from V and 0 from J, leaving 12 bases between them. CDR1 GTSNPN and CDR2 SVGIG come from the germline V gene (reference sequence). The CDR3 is CAWRWGTLSYEQYF. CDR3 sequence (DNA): TGTGCCTGGAGGTGGGGGACTCTCTCCTACGAGCAGTACTTC. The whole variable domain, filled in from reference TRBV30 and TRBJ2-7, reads SQTIHQWPATLVQPVGSPLSLECTVEGTSNPNLYWYRQAAGRGLQLLFYSVGIGQISSEVPQNLSASRPQDRQFILSSKKLLLSDSGFYLCAWRWGTLSYEQYFGPGTRLTVT.

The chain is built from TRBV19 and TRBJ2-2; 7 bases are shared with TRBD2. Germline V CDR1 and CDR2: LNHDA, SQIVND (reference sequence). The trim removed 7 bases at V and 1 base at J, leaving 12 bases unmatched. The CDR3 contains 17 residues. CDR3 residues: CASTPRWVAGNTGELFF. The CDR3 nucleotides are TGTGCCAGTACCCCTAGGTGGGTAGCGGGGAACACCGGGGAGCTGTTTTTT.

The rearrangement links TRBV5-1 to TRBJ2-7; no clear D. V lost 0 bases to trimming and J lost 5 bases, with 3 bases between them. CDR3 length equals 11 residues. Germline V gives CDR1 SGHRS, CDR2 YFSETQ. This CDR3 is CASSLADEQYF. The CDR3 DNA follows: TGCGCCAGCAGCTTGGCCGACGAGCAGTACTTC.

The CDR3 DNA follows: TGTGCCAGCAGTTTATCAGGACAGGGGGCTATGGCCCAGTACTTC. Amino acids: CASSLSGQGAMAQYF. V usage is TRBV28 and J usage is TRBJ2-5, with 11 bases that match TRBD1. Losses at the gene ends were 1 base for V and 9 bases for J; bases not matched to a gene: 7. The CDR3 runs to 15 residues. The germline gives CDR1 MDHEN, CDR2 SYDVKM.

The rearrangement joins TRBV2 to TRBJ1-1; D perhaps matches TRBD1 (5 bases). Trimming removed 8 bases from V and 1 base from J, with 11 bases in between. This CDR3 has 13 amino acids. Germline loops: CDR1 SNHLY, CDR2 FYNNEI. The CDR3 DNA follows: TGTGCCAGCCGGAGGGACCCGAACACTGAAGCTTTCTTT. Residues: CASRRDPNTEAFF.

The CDR3 DNA sequence: TGTGCCAGCAGCCAAAGACAGCGGACTAGCTCCTACAATGAGCAGTTCTTC. This codes for CASSQRQRTSSYNEQFF. V and J are TRBV7-8 and TRBJ2-1, with 7 nucleotides matching TRBD2. The ends lost 5 bases at V and 0 bases at J; junction bases unmatched: 10. Germline loops: CDR1 SGHVS, CDR2 FQNEAQ. CDR3 length: 17 residues.

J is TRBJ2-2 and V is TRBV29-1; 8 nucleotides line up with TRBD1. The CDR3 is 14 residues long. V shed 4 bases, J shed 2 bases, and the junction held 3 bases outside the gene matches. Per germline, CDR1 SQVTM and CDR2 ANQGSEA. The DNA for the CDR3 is TGCAGCGTTGGGACAGGGCTAAACACCGGGGAGCTGTTTTTT. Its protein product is CSVGTGLNTGELFF.

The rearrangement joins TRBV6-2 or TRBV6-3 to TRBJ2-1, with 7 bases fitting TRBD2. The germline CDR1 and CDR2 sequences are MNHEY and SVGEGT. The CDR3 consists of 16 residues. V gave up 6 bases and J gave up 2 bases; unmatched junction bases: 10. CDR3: CASSQPGGRTYNEQFF. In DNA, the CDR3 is TGTGCCAGCAGCCAACCCGGGGGGAGAACCTACAATGAGCAGTTCTTC.

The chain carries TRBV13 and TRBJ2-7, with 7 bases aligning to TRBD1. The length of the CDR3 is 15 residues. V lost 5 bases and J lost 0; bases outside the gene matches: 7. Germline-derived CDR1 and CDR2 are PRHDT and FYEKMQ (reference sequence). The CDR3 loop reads CASSVGTDHSYEQYF. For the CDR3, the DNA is TGTGCCAGCAGCGTCGGGACAGACCACTCCTACGAGCAGTACTTC.

CDR3 in amino acids: CASSDSVGAAELFF. The CDR3 DNA sequence: TGTGCCAGCAGTGACTCGGTGGGGGCGGCGGAGCTGTTTTTT. The chain has TRBV6-4 and TRBJ2-2, with a possible D match to TRBD1 (6 bases). The V and J ends lost 0 bases and 10 bases respectively, with 12 bases between them. The germline CDR1 and CDR2 sequences are MRHNA and SNTAGT. This CDR3 has 14 amino acids.

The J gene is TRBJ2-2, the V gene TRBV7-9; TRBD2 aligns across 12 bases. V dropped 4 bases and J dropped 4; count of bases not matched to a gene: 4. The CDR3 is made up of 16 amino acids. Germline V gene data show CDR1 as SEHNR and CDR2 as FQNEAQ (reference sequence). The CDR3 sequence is CASSSLAGGITGELFF. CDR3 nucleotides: TGTGCCAGCAGCTCTCTAGCGGGGGGGATCACCGGGGAGCTGTTTTTT.

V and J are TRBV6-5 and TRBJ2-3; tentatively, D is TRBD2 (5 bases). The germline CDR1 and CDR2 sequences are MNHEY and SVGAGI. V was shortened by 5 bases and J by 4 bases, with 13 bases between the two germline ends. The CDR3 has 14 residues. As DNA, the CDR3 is TGTGCCAGCAGTCGTTCCACTAGACCAGATACGCAGTATTTT. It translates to CASSRSTRPDTQYF.

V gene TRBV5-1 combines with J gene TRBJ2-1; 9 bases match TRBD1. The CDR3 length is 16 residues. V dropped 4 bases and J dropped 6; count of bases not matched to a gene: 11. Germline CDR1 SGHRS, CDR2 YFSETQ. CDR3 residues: CASSPAGQGRGNEQFF. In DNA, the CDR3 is TGCGCCAGCAGCCCGGCAGGACAGGGGCGGGGCAATGAGCAGTTCTTC.

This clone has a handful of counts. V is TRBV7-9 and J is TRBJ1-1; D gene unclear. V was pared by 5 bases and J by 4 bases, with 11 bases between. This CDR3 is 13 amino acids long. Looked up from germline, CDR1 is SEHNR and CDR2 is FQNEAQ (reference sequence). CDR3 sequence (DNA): TGTGCCAGCAGCCCAAGTTCTAGCACTGAAGCTTTCTTT. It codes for CASSPSSSTEAFF.